Listed here is a single T cell receptor (beta chain). The record originates from a study of blood T cell repertoires in COVID-19. The CDR3 runs to 11 residues. Germline CDR1 reads DFQATT; CDR2 reads SNEGSKA (reference sequence). V was trimmed by 5 bases and J by 5 bases, leaving 7 bases between them. Measured with immunoSEQ multiplex PCR; TCRdb has only the in-frame clones, and not every one. This table has roughly 300,000 clones, over 75% appearing once. The sequenced sample consisted of peripheral blood. The chain uses TRBV20-1 and TRBJ2-1; D gene unclear. The origin of this receptor is a woman in her forties or fifties who had recovered from COVID-19. Here the CDR3 reads CSALNNNEQFF. CDR3 DNA: TGCAGTGCTTTAAATAACAATGAGCAGTTCTTC.